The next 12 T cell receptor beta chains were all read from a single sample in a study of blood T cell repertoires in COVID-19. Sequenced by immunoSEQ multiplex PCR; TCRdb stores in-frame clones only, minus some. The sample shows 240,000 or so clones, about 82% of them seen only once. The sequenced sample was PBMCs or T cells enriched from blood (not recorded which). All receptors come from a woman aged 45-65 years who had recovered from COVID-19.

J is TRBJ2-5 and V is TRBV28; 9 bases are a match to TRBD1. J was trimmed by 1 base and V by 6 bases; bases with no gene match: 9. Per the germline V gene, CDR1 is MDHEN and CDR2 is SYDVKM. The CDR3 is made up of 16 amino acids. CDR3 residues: CASSSIGDRVQETQYF. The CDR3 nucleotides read TGTGCCAGCAGCTCTATCGGGGACAGGGTCCAAGAGACCCAGTACTTC.

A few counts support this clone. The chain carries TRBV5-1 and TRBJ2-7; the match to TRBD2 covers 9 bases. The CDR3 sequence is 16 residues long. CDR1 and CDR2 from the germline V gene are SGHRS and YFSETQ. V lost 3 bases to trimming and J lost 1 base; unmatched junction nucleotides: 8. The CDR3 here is CASSSDLSGGSYEQYF. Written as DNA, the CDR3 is TGCGCCAGCAGCTCGGATCTTAGCGGGGGTTCCTACGAGCAGTACTTC.

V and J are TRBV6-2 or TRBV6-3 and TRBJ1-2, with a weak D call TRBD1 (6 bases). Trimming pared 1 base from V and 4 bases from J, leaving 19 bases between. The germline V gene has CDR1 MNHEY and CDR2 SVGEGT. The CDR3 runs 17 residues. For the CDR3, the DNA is TGTGCCAGCAGTTACTTCAGGGGAGCCTCCGTTTTCTATGGCTACACCTTC. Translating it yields CASSYFRGASVFYGYTF.

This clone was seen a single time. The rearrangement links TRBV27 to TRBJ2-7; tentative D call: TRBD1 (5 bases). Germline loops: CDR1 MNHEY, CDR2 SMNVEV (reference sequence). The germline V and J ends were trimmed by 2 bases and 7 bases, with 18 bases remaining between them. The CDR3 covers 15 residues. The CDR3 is CASSLLWGSSTEQYF. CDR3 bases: TGTGCCAGCAGTTTACTTTGGGGCTCCTCGACGGAGCAGTACTTC.

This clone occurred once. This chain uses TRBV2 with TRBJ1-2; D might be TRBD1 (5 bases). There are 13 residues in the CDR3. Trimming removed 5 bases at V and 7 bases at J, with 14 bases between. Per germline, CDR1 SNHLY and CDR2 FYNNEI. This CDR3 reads CASSLSGMGGYTF. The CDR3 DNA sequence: TGTGCCAGCAGTTTATCAGGGATGGGTGGCTACACCTTC.

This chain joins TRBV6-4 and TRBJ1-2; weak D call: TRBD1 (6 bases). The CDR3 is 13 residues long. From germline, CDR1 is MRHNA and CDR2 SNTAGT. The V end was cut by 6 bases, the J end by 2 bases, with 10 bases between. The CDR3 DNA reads TGTGCCAGCAGCGCCGGACAGAACTATGGCTACACCTTC. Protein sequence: CASSAGQNYGYTF.

CDR3 residues: CASSFGGTGGEKLFF. In DNA form, the CDR3 reads TGTGCCAGCAGCTTCGGGGGGACAGGGGGCGAAAAACTGTTTTTT. The V call is TRBV5-4, the J call TRBJ1-4; 12 bases are a match to TRBD1. The CDR3 runs to 15 residues. Looked up from germline, CDR1 is SGHNT and CDR2 is YYREEE (reference sequence). V gave up 2 bases and J gave up 8 bases; unmatched junction bases: 4.

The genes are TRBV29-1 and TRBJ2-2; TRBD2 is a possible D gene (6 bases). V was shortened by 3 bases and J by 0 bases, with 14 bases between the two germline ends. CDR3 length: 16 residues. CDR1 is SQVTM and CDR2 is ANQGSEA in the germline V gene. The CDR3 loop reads CSVDRLGGTNTGELFF. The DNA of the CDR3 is TGCAGCGTTGACCGTCTCGGGGGAACGAACACCGGGGAGCTGTTTTTT.

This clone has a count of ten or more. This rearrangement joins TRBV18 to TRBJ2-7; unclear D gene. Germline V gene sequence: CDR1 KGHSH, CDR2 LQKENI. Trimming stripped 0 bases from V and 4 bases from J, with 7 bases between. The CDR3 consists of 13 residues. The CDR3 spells CASSPPPGYEQYF. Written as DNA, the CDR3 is TGTGCCAGCTCACCACCCCCCGGGTACGAGCAGTACTTC.

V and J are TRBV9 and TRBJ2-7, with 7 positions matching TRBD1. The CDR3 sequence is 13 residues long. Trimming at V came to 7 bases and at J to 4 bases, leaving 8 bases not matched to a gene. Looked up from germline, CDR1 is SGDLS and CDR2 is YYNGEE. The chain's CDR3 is CASPQGWEYEQYF. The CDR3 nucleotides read TGTGCCAGCCCACAGGGGTGGGAATACGAGCAGTACTTC.

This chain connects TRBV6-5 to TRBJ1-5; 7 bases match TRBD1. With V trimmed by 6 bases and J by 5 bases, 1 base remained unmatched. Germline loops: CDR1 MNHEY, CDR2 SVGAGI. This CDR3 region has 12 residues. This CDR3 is CASRTGDQPQHF. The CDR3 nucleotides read TGTGCCAGCAGAACAGGGGATCAGCCCCAGCATTTT.

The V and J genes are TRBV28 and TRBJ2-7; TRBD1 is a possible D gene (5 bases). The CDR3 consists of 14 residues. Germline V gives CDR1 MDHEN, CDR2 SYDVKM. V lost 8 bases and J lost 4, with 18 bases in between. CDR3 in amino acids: CASSYPGRVYEQYF. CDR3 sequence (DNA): TGTGCCAGCTCTTACCCGGGCAGGGTGTACGAGCAGTACTTC.